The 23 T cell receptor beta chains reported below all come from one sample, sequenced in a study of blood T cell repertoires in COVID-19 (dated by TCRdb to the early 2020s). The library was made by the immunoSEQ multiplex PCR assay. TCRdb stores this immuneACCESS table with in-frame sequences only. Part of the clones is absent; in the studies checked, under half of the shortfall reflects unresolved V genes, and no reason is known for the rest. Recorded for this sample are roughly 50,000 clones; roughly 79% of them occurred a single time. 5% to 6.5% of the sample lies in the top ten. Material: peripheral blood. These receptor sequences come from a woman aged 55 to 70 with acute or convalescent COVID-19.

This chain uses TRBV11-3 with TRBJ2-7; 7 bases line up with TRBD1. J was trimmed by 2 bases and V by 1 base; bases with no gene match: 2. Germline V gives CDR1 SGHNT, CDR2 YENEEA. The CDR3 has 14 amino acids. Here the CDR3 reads CASSLAGTAYEQYF. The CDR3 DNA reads TGTGCCAGCAGCTTAGCTGGGACAGCCTACGAGCAGTACTTC.

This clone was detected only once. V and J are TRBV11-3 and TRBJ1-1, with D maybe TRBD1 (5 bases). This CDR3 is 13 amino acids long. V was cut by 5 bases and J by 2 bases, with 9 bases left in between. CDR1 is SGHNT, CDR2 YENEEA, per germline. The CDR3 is CASSTGHNTEAFF. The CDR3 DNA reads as TGTGCCAGCAGCACCGGACATAACACTGAAGCTTTCTTT.

CDR3 sequence (DNA): TGTGCCACCAGTGAAGGCCGGGACAGGGGCAAAGGGAATGAAAAACTGTTTTTT. Amino acids: CATSEGRDRGKGNEKLFF. The chain is built from TRBV24-1 and TRBJ1-4; 10 bases match TRBD1. Per germline, CDR1 KGHDR and CDR2 SFDVKD. The CDR3 length is 18 residues. V lost 4 bases to trimming and J lost 5 bases; unmatched junction nucleotides: 12.

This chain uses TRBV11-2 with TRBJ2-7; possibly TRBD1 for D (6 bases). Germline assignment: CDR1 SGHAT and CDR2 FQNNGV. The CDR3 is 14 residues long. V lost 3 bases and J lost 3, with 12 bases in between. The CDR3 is CASSLAGDLYEQYF. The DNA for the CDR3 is TGTGCCAGCAGCTTGGCAGGGGACCTCTACGAGCAGTACTTC.

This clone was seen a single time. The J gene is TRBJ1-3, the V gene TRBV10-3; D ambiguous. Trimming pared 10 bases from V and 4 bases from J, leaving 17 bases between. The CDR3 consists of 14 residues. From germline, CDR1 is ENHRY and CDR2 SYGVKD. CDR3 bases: TGTGCCACCGCCGATCTCAACAAGGGAAACACCATATATTTT. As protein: CATADLNKGNTIYF.

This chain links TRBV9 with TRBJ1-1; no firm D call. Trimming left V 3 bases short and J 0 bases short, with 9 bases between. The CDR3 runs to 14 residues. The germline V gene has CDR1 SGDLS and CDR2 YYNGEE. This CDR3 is CASSAGHMNTEAFF. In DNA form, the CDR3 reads TGTGCCAGCAGCGCAGGCCACATGAACACTGAAGCTTTCTTT.

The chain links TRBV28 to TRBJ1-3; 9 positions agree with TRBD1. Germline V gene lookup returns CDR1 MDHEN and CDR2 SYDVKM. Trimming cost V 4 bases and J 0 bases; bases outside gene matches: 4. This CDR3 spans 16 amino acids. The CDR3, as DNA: TGTGCCAGCAGTTCCCCGACAGGGGGCTCTGGAAACACCATATATTTT. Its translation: CASSSPTGGSGNTIYF.

CDR3 nucleotide sequence: TGTGCCAGCAGCTACAACAGGGTGTCAGAGACCCAGTACTTC. Its protein is CASSYNRVSETQYF. The gene calls are TRBV11-2 and TRBJ2-5; maybe TRBD1 (6 bases). Per germline, CDR1 SGHAT and CDR2 FQNNGV. V shed 4 bases and J shed 4 bases, with 13 bases lying between them. The CDR3 runs 14 residues.

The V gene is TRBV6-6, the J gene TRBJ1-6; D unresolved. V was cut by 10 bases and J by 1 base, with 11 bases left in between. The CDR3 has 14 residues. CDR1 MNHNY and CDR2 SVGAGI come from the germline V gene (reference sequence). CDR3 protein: CATGSGSYNSPLHF. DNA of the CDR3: TGTGCCACCGGGTCGGGGTCCTATAATTCACCCCTCCACTTT.

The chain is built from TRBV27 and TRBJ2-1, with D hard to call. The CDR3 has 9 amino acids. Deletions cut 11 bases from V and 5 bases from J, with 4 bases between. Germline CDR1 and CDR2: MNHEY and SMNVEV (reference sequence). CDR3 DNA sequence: TGTGCCCTCGACAATGAGCAGTTCTTC. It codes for CALDNEQFF.

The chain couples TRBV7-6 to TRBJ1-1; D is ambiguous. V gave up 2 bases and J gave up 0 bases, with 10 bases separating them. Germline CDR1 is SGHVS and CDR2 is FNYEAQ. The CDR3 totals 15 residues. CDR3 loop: CASSLHRRMNTEAFF. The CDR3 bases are TGTGCCAGCAGCTTACACCGGCGGATGAACACTGAAGCTTTCTTT.

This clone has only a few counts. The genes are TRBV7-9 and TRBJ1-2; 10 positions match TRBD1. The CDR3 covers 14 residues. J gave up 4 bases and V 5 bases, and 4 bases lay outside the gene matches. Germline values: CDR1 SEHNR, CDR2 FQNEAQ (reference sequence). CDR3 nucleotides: TGTGCCAGCAGCCAAGGACAGGGGGGCTATGGCTACACCTTC. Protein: CASSQGQGGYGYTF.

The CDR3 sequence is CASSGDRSRETQYF. The CDR3 DNA sequence: TGTGCCAGCAGTGGAGATAGAAGTCGGGAGACCCAGTACTTC. The chain has TRBV2 and TRBJ2-5; D remains ambiguous. The germline CDR1 and CDR2 sequences are SNHLY and FYNNEI. CDR3 length: 14 amino acids. Trimming removed 4 bases at V and 5 bases at J, with 14 bases between. The whole variable domain, remainder taken from reference TRBV2 and TRBJ2-5, is EPEVTQTPSHQVTQMGQEVILRCVPISNHLYFYWYRQILGQKVEFLVSFYNNEISEKSEIFDDQFSVERPDGSNFTLKIRSTKLEDSAMYFCASSGDRSRETQYFGPGTRLLVL.

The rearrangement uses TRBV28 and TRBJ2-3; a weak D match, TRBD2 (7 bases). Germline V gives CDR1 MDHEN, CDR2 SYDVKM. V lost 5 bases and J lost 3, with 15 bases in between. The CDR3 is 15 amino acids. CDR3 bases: TGTGCCAGCAGTCCCTATGAGGGGGGGACAGATACGCAGTATTTT. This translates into CASSPYEGGTDTQYF.

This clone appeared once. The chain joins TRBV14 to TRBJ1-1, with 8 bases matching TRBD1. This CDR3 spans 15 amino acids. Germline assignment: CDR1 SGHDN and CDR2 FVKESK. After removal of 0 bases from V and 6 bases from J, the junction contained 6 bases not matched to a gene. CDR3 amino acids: CASSQDALTGAEAFF. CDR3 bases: TGTGCCAGCAGCCAAGATGCCCTGACAGGGGCTGAAGCTTTCTTT. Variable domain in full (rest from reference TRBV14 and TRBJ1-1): EAGVTQFPSHSVIEKGQTVTLRCDPISGHDNLYWYRRVMGKEIKFLLHFVKESKQDESGMPNNRFLAERTGGTYSTLKVQPAELEDSGVYFCASSQDALTGAEAFFGQGTRLTVV.

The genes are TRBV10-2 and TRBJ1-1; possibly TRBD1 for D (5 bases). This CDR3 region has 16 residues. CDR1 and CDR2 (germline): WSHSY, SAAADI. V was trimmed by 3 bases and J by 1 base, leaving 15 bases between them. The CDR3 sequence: CASSDRAGRPNTEAFF. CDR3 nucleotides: TGCGCCAGCAGTGATCGGGCAGGGCGACCGAACACTGAAGCTTTCTTT.

Here the CDR3 DNA reads TGTGCCAGCAGTTATGACAGGGGGCGTGGGAGCTCCTACAATGAGCAGTTCTTC. Residues: CASSYDRGRGSSYNEQFF. The chain has TRBV2 and TRBJ2-1; 10 bases fit TRBD1. Per germline, CDR1 SNHLY and CDR2 FYNNEI. The V segment lost 5 bases and the J segment 0 bases; nucleotides outside the gene matches: 10. The length of the CDR3 is 18 residues.

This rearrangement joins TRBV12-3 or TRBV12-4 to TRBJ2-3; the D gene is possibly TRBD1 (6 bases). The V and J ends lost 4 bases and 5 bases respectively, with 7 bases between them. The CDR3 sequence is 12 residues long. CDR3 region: CASSSRGDTQYF. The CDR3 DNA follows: TGTGCCAGCAGTTCCAGGGGAGATACGCAGTATTTT.

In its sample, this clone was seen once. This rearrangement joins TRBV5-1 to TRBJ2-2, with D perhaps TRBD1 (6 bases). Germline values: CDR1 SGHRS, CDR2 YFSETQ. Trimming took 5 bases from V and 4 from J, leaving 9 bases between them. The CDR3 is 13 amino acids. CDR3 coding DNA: TGCGCCAGCAGGCAACAGGGCACCGGGGAGCTGTTTTTT. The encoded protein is CASRQQGTGELFF.

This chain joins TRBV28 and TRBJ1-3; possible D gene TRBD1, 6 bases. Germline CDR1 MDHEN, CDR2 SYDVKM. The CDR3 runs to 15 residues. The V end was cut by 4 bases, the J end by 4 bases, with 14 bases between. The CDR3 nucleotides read TGTGCCAGCAGTTCCGGGGGGCCAGACGGAAACACCATATATTTT. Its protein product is CASSSGGPDGNTIYF.

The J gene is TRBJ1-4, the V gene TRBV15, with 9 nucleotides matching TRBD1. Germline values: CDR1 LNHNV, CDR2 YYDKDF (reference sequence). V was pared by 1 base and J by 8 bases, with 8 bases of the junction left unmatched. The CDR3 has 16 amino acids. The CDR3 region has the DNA TGTGCCACCAGCAGAGGCCGGGACAGGGTAGACGAAAAACTGTTTTTT. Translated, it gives CATSRGRDRVDEKLFF.

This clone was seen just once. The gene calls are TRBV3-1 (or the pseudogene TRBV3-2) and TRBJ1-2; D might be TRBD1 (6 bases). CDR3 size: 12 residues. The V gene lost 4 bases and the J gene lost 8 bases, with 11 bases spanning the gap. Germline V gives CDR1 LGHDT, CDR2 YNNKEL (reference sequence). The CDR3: CASSRTGKGYTF. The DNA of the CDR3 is TGTGCCAGCAGCCGTACAGGGAAGGGCTACACCTTC.

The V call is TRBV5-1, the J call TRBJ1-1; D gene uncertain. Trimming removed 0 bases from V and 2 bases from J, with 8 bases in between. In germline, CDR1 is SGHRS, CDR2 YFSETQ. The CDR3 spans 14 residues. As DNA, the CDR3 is TGCGCCAGCAGCTTGGACACACGAAACACTGAAGCTTTCTTT. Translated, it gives CASSLDTRNTEAFF.